These 26 T cell receptor beta chains share one sample of origin, sequenced in a study of T-cell reconstitution after alpha-beta-depleted transplantation in children (dated by TCRdb to 2015 to 2016). The library was obtained by PCR. Reads for this sample came from an Illumina HiSeq 2500. Molecular barcoding was employed in the preparation of TCR libraries, with unique molecular identifiers being used to normalize TCRbeta repertoire quantification. TCRdb cleaned the public reads at Q25 with fastp, built clones with MiXCR and kept in-frame beta chains. Merged by CDR3 protein, the rows form single entries marked with the most common genes and DNA. Present in this sample are about 610,000 distinct CDR3 sequences, about 10% of which were seen just once. The ten largest clones represent about 4.3% of the sample. The sequencing used PBMCs from the stem cell graft donor, collected from the stem cell graft. The receptors were gathered from a human donor who donated a stem cell graft to a child with acute myeloid leukemia.

This clonotype was seen only a few times. The chain couples TRBV29-1 to TRBJ2-1, with 13 positions matching TRBD2. The CDR3 has 16 residues. V trimming: 7 bases; J trimming: 2 bases; junction bases outside the gene matches: 8. Germline loops: CDR1 SQVTM, CDR2 ANQGSEA. CDR3 nucleotides: TGCAGCGGCTGGACTAGCGGGAGCGGTACCTACAATGAGCAGTTCTTC. Its protein is CSGWTSGSGTYNEQFF.

The sample holds a few counts of this clonotype. This chain joins TRBV14 and TRBJ2-7, with 7 nucleotides matching TRBD1. This CDR3 comprises 14 residues. With V trimmed by 4 bases and J by 2 bases, 5 bases remained unmatched. Germline V gives CDR1 SGHDN, CDR2 FVKESK. In DNA form, the CDR3 reads TGTGCCAGCAGCCCCAGACAGGGAGCCTACGAGCAGTACTTC. It encodes CASSPRQGAYEQYF.

The chain couples TRBV7-2 to TRBJ2-7; TRBD2 is a possible D gene (5 bases). V was trimmed by 3 bases and J by 6 bases, leaving 15 bases between them. This CDR3 comprises 14 residues. The V gene's germline CDR1 is SGHTA and CDR2 FQGNSA. CDR3 in DNA: TGTGCCAGCAGCTTTAGCATGGAGGCCCTCGAGCAGTACTTC. It specifies CASSFSMEALEQYF.

This clonotype has only a few counts. The chain carries TRBV20-1 and TRBJ2-1; TRBD1 matches 7 bases. V gave up 5 bases and J gave up 1 base; unmatched junction bases: 5. The length of the CDR3 is 14 residues. Germline-derived CDR1 and CDR2 are DFQATT and SNEGSKA (reference sequence). CDR3 DNA sequence: TGCAGTGCTCGACAGGGACCTTCCTACAATGAGCAGTTCTTC. This encodes CSARQGPSYNEQFF.

V is TRBV20-1 and J is TRBJ2-3, with 14 bases lining up with TRBD2. Germline lookup yields CDR1 DFQATT and CDR2 SNEGSKA (reference sequence). V shed 2 bases and J 5 bases; nucleotides not matched to a gene: 12. The CDR3 totals 18 residues. Here the CDR3 DNA reads TGCAGTGCTAGACCGCCGGGACTAGCGGGAGCCAGGGGAGATACGCAGTATTTT. Its translation: CSARPPGLAGARGDTQYF.

Only a few counts were recorded for this clonotype. The rearrangement joins TRBV29-1 to TRBJ1-1, with TRBD1 matching 9 bases. V gave up 4 bases and J gave up 12 bases; unmatched junction bases: 6. The V gene's germline CDR1 is SQVTM and CDR2 ANQGSEA. The CDR3 loop spans 11 amino acids. CDR3 sequence reads: CSVAGTGKTFF. In DNA, the CDR3 is TGCAGCGTTGCAGGGACAGGGAAAACTTTCTTT.

This chain uses TRBV3-1 with TRBJ2-3; 11 bases are shared with TRBD1. Germline V gives CDR1 LGHDT, CDR2 YNNKEL (reference sequence). CDR3 length: 17 amino acids. Unmatched junction bases numbered 15, after V lost 0 bases and J lost 13 bases. Here the CDR3 reads CASSQDGQGALHLTEYF. The CDR3 nucleotides read TGTGCCAGCAGCCAAGACGGACAGGGGGCTCTACACCTAACGGAGTATTTT.

The table lists this clonotype with a few counts. This chain uses TRBV5-6 with TRBJ2-7, with 8 bases lining up with TRBD2. After removal of 5 bases from V and 6 bases from J, the junction contained 16 bases not matched to a gene. The CDR3 covers 16 residues. Germline CDR1 reads SGHDT; CDR2 reads YYEEEE. The CDR3 region is CASRPTRSGGGSEQYF. The CDR3 coding sequence is TGTGCCAGCAGGCCAACTCGAAGCGGGGGAGGTAGCGAGCAGTACTTC.

The sample holds a few counts of this clonotype. The CDR3 region is CASRRDFTDTQYF. CDR3 DNA sequence: TGTGCCAGCAGGCGGGACTTCACAGATACGCAGTATTTT. This chain connects TRBV2 to TRBJ2-3; weak D call: TRBD2 (6 bases). Germline CDR1 SNHLY, CDR2 FYNNEI. Trimming took off 6 bases at V and 2 bases at J, with 9 bases between the two ends. The CDR3 is 13 amino acids.

This clonotype showed up just a few times. The chain joins TRBV19 to TRBJ1-1; no reliable D call. There are 11 residues in the CDR3. Germline V lookup: CDR1 LNHDA, CDR2 SQIVND (reference sequence). Trimming cost V 5 bases and J 6 bases, with 7 bases left between them. Here the CDR3 DNA reads TGTGCCAGTAGTCGGGGAGCTGAAGCTTTCTTT. Translated, it gives CASSRGAEAFF.

This clonotype was seen at least ten times. The chain combines TRBV5-1 with TRBJ1-1, with TRBD1 as a possible D gene (5 bases). This CDR3 region has 13 residues. The germline V gene encodes CDR1 SGHRS and CDR2 YFSETQ. Trimming took 3 bases from V and 4 from J, leaving 10 bases between them. CDR3 region: CASSSLDSTEAFF. In DNA form, the CDR3 reads TGCGCCAGCAGCTCCCTAGACAGCACTGAAGCTTTCTTT. Together with reference TRBV5-1 and TRBJ1-1, the CDR3 gives the full variable domain: KAGVTQTPRYLIKTRGQQVTLSCSPISGHRSVSWYQQTPGQGLQFLFEYFSETQRNKGNFPGRFSGRQFSNSRSEMNVSTLELGDSALYLCASSSLDSTEAFFGQGTRLTVV.

In this sample, this clonotype turned up a few times. The V and J genes are TRBV7-2 and TRBJ1-2, with D unclear. The germline gives CDR1 SGHTA, CDR2 FQGNSA. This CDR3 contains 12 residues. V lost 3 bases to trimming and J lost 13 bases, with 15 bases between them. CDR3 DNA sequence: TGTGCCAGCAGCTTGAGTTGGAAGGAAGGCACCTTC. Translated: CASSLSWKEGTF.

This clonotype has just a few counts. The gene calls are TRBV5-1 and TRBJ1-1, with D possibly being TRBD1 (6 bases). Trimming cost V 6 bases and J 5 bases, with 17 bases left between them. This CDR3 spans 14 amino acids. From germline, CDR1 is SGHRS and CDR2 YFSETQ. The CDR3 protein is CASKGGIGGTEAFF. DNA of the CDR3: TGCGCCAGCAAGGGAGGGATAGGGGGAACTGAAGCTTTCTTT.

Ten or more counts support this clonotype. The J gene is TRBJ1-2, the V gene TRBV4-3; no firm D call. Germline assignment: CDR1 LGHNA and CDR2 YSLEER. V was clipped by 1 base and J by 4 bases, with 10 bases between them. The CDR3 extends over 14 amino acids. This chain's CDR3 is CASSQVQNPYGYTF. Written as DNA, the CDR3 is TGCGCCAGCAGCCAAGTCCAGAACCCCTATGGCTACACCTTC.

The chain has TRBV18 and TRBJ2-7; 7 bases agree with TRBD1. CDR3 size: 15 residues. The V gene end was trimmed by 1 base and the J gene end by 5 bases; junction bases not matched to a gene: 8. Germline values: CDR1 KGHSH, CDR2 LQKENI. CDR3 DNA sequence: TGTGCCAGCTCACCACGTCAGGGGGAGTCCCACGAGCAGTACTTC. It codes for CASSPRQGESHEQYF.

This clonotype was detected many times. The gene calls are TRBV20-1 and TRBJ1-5; D is perhaps TRBD1 (5 bases). V lost 3 bases to trimming and J lost 6 bases, with 12 bases between them. CDR3 length: 13 amino acids. In germline, CDR1 is DFQATT, CDR2 SNEGSKA (reference sequence). The CDR3 sequence is CSAREGSSQPQHF. The DNA of the CDR3 is TGCAGTGCTAGGGAGGGGTCAAGTCAGCCCCAGCATTTT.

The sample holds many counts of this clonotype. The V gene is TRBV4-3, the J gene TRBJ1-4; possible D gene TRBD1, 6 bases. Per germline, CDR1 LGHNA and CDR2 YSLEER. V lost 3 bases and J lost 3, with 17 bases in between. The CDR3 totals 17 residues. The CDR3, as DNA: TGCGCCAGCAGCCAGACAGGTGTAGAGCTTGCTAATGAAAAACTGTTTTTT. This gives the protein CASSQTGVELANEKLFF.

This clonotype has just a few counts. The gene calls are TRBV6-5 and TRBJ1-3; D gene unclear. Germline CDR1 and CDR2: MNHEY and SVGAGI. Trimming removed 2 bases from V and 0 bases from J, with 8 bases in between. This CDR3 has 15 amino acids. CDR3 DNA sequence: TGTGCCAGCAGTTACATGGGGAGCTCTGGAAACACCATATATTTT. Translating gives CASSYMGSSGNTIYF.

The chain uses TRBV14 and TRBJ2-5; the match to TRBD2 covers 12 bases. J gave up 9 bases and V 4 bases, and 6 bases lay outside the gene matches. Germline V gene data show CDR1 as SGHDN and CDR2 as FVKESK. CDR3 length equals 14 residues. CDR3 in amino acids: CASSLRTSGAAQYF. CDR3 DNA: TGTGCCAGCAGCCTACGGACTAGCGGGGCGGCCCAGTACTTC. Together with reference TRBV14 and TRBJ2-5, the CDR3 gives the full variable domain: EAGVTQFPSHSVIEKGQTVTLRCDPISGHDNLYWYRRVMGKEIKFLLHFVKESKQDESGMPNNRFLAERTGGTYSTLKVQPAELEDSGVYFCASSLRTSGAAQYFGPGTRLLVL.

This clonotype was detected only a few times. The chain recombines TRBV6-1 with TRBJ2-7; 8 nucleotides agree with TRBD2. The CDR3 is 14 amino acids. In germline, CDR1 is MNHNS, CDR2 SASEGT. The ends lost 8 bases at V and 3 bases at J; junction bases unmatched: 9. Here the CDR3 DNA reads TGTGCCAGCCGGGGGGGAGCGGGAGTCTACGAGCAGTACTTC. It is translated as CASRGGAGVYEQYF.

This clonotype was detected many times. The chain has TRBV20-1 and TRBJ2-7; D ambiguous. The CDR3 loop spans 10 amino acids. Trimming stripped 4 bases from V and 7 bases from J, with 8 bases between. In germline, CDR1 is DFQATT, CDR2 SNEGSKA (reference sequence). This CDR3 is CSATTVEQYF. The DNA of the CDR3 is TGCAGTGCTACTACGGTGGAGCAGTACTTC.

The rearrangement links TRBV5-1 to TRBJ2-1; a possible D gene is TRBD2 (6 bases). Trimming cost V 0 bases and J 0 bases, with 10 bases left between them. The CDR3 runs 16 residues. Germline V gene sequence: CDR1 SGHRS, CDR2 YFSETQ. DNA of the CDR3: TGCGCCAGCAGCTTGGTAGCGGTATACTCCTACAATGAGCAGTTCTTC. This translates into CASSLVAVYSYNEQFF.

The chain employs TRBV7-6 and TRBJ2-5, with 7 bases that match TRBD1. The trim removed 4 bases at V and 5 bases at J, leaving 7 bases unmatched. The germline CDR1 and CDR2 sequences are SGHVS and FNYEAQ. The CDR3 loop spans 14 amino acids. The CDR3 DNA is TGTGCCAGCAGCTCGACAGGGACCGGGGAGACCCAGTACTTC. This gives the protein CASSSTGTGETQYF.

The chain employs TRBV5-1 and TRBJ2-1; 8 positions match TRBD2. The CDR3 is 18 residues long. V lost 7 bases and J lost 6; bases outside the gene matches: 21. The germline V gene encodes CDR1 SGHRS and CDR2 YFSETQ. CDR3 amino acids: CASCVDLAGITQGNEQFF. The CDR3 DNA is TGCGCCAGCTGTGTCGACTTAGCGGGAATCACCCAGGGCAATGAGCAGTTCTTC.

This clonotype turned up a few times. The chain uses TRBV20-1 and TRBJ2-3; no firm D call. CDR1 DFQATT and CDR2 SNEGSKA come from the germline V gene (reference sequence). V dropped 5 bases and J dropped 0 bases, with 18 bases sitting between them. This CDR3 comprises 16 residues. In DNA, the CDR3 is TGCAGTGCTCCCCCCGGACGTTCAACTAGCACAGATACGCAGTATTTT. It codes for CSAPPGRSTSTDTQYF.

The V and J genes are TRBV20-1 and TRBJ2-2; no definite D call. V shed 5 bases and J shed 0 bases, with 4 bases lying between them. This CDR3 is built from 12 residues. Germline V gene sequence: CDR1 DFQATT, CDR2 SNEGSKA (reference sequence). CDR3 coding DNA: TGCAGTGCTTTTTCGAACACCGGGGAGCTGTTTTTT. Protein: CSAFSNTGELFF.